These 13 T cell receptor beta chains were all obtained from the same sample, sequenced in a study of prognosis after radiotherapy for stage I lung cancer. Genomic DNA provided the template from which TCR beta CDR3 was amplified by two-round multiplex PCR. Primers (each specific to one TRBV or TRBJ gene) were used in first-round PCR. TCRdb reprocessed the multiplex PCR reads via MiXCR and lists one record per CDR3 protein. The sample lists around 51,000 distinct CDR3 sequences, less than 35% occurring once. Sequencing used PBMCs, obtained before or after stereotactic body radiation therapy (not recorded which). The receptors shown here come from a donor aged 50 or older with non-small cell lung cancer.

Details on this clonotype: A far larger clone is only one base removed, so a read error is likely. The chain has TRBV6-4 and TRBJ1-3; D is undetermined. CDR3 length: 13 amino acids. In germline, CDR1 is MRHNA, CDR2 SNTAGT. Trimming removed 5 bases from V and 2 bases from J, with 7 bases in between. The CDR3 spells CASSLCTGNTIYF. The CDR3 bases are TGTGCCAGCAGTTTATGTACTGGAAACACCATATATTTT.

In its sample, this clonotype was seen many times. One junction end disagrees with the germline gene, perhaps due to a read error. The CDR3 sequence: CASKDIDGNSEAFF. CDR3 in DNA: TGTGCCAGCAAGGATATCGACGGGAACTCTGAAGCTTTCTTT. The V gene is TRBV5-4, the J gene TRBJ1-1, with unresolved D. CDR3 length: 14 amino acids. Germline CDR1 is SGHNT and CDR2 is YYREEE (reference sequence). The entire variable domain, with the rest obtained from reference TRBV5-4 and TRBJ1-1, is as follows: ETGVTQSPTHLIKTRGQQVTLRCSSQSGHNTVSWYQQALGQGPQFIFQYYREEENGRGNFPPRFSGLQFPNYSSELNVNALELDDSALYLCASKDIDGNSEAFFGQGTRLTVV.

This clonotype was seen a few times. The chain is built from TRBV20-1 and TRBJ2-3; possible D gene TRBD2, 6 bases. Looked up from germline, CDR1 is DFQATT and CDR2 is SNEGSKA (reference sequence). CDR3 length equals 15 residues. Trimming cost V 5 bases and J 3 bases, with 18 bases left between them. CDR3 sequence reads: CSAFNRRENTDTQYF. Written as DNA, the CDR3 is TGCAGTGCTTTCAATCGGAGGGAGAATACAGATACGCAGTATTTT.

This clonotype came up many times. This chain links TRBV7-9 with TRBJ2-1, with 9 bases aligning to TRBD1. Per the germline V gene, CDR1 is SEHNR and CDR2 is FQNEAQ (reference sequence). Losses at the gene ends were 1 base for V and 2 bases for J; bases not matched to a gene: 0. The CDR3 is 15 residues long. This CDR3 is CASSLGQGAYNEQFF. CDR3 nucleotide sequence: TGTGCCAGCAGCTTAGGACAGGGGGCCTACAATGAGCAGTTCTTC.

This clonotype occurred a few times. The V and J genes are TRBV5-4 and TRBJ2-3, with 7 bases identical to TRBD1. This CDR3 has 14 amino acids. The germline V gene encodes CDR1 SGHNT and CDR2 YYREEE (reference sequence). The junction had 11 bases not matched to a gene; V was cut back by 8 bases and J by 5 bases. The CDR3 coding sequence is TGTGCCAGTCAAACCGGGACAGAGGGAGATACGCAGTATTTT. Translating gives CASQTGTEGDTQYF.

This clonotype was picked up many times. V gene TRBV7-9 combines with J gene TRBJ2-3; possibly TRBD2 for D (5 bases). Germline CDR1 reads SEHNR; CDR2 reads FQNEAQ (reference sequence). The CDR3 contains 16 residues. Trimming removed 6 bases at V and 2 bases at J, with 18 bases between. The CDR3 nucleotides read TGTGCCAGCAGTAATCCATCCGGACTCAACACAGATACGCAGTATTTT. Protein sequence: CASSNPSGLNTDTQYF.

In its sample, this clonotype was seen many times. The chain has TRBV19 and TRBJ1-2; D unclear. The V gene lost 7 bases and the J gene lost 4 bases, with 16 bases spanning the gap. This CDR3 spans 14 amino acids. The germline V gene has CDR1 LNHDA and CDR2 SQIVND (reference sequence). CDR3 sequence reads: CASIGRDSLYGYTF. CDR3 DNA sequence: TGTGCCAGTATAGGACGGGATTCCCTCTATGGCTACACCTTC.

This clonotype was observed many times. The rearrangement uses TRBV6-1 and TRBJ1-2; D remains unclear. Trimming left V 4 bases short and J 5 bases short, with 8 bases between. This CDR3 is 12 amino acids long. Looked up from germline, CDR1 is MNHNS and CDR2 is SASEGT. CDR3 residues: CASSASSYGYTF. The CDR3 region has the DNA TGTGCCAGCAGTGCTTCATCTTATGGCTACACCTTC.

The V gene is TRBV27, the J gene TRBJ1-5, with D perhaps TRBD1 (6 bases). The CDR3 loop spans 13 amino acids. Germline lookup yields CDR1 MNHEY and CDR2 SMNVEV (reference sequence). V was shortened by 5 bases and J by 7 bases, with 12 bases between the two germline ends. CDR3 in amino acids: CASSEQGRQPQHF. CDR3 DNA: TGTGCCAGCAGTGAACAGGGAAGGCAGCCCCAGCATTTT.

Ten or more counts support this clonotype. In DNA, the CDR3 is TGCGCCAGCAGCCGTACAGGGGAGGGCAATCAGCCCCAGCATTTT. It translates to CASSRTGEGNQPQHF. The chain couples TRBV5-1 to TRBJ1-5; the match to TRBD1 covers 7 bases. The CDR3 extends over 15 amino acids. Trimming removed 4 bases from V and 2 bases from J; junction bases left unmatched: 6. In germline, CDR1 is SGHRS, CDR2 YFSETQ.

This rearrangement joins TRBV6-1 to TRBJ2-1; D tentatively reads TRBD1 or TRBD2 (5 bases each). The germline V and J ends were trimmed by 6 bases and 10 bases, with 25 bases remaining between them. The CDR3 totals 16 residues. In germline, CDR1 is MNHNS, CDR2 SASEGT. The CDR3 DNA reads TGTGCCAGCAGGCGCACCGGGGCTAGCTGGAGCGACGAGCAGTTCTTC. Translated, it gives CASRRTGASWSDEQFF.

The chain couples TRBV5-1 to TRBJ2-1, with 7 bases matching TRBD2. Unmatched junction bases numbered 11, after V lost 5 bases and J lost 3 bases. CDR3 length: 16 residues. CDR1 and CDR2 from the germline V gene are SGHRS and YFSETQ. The DNA of the CDR3 is TGCGCCAGCAGTCGAGCCCCAGCGGGGAACTACAATGAGCAGTTCTTC. Protein: CASSRAPAGNYNEQFF.

This clonotype was seen repeatedly, ten times or more. The rearrangement uses TRBV24-1 and TRBJ2-2; D ambiguous. V was clipped by 3 bases and J by 6 bases, with 7 bases between them. Germline loops: CDR1 KGHDR, CDR2 SFDVKD. There are 13 residues in the CDR3. CDR3 sequence: CATSDPSAGELFF. In nucleotides, the CDR3 is TGTGCCACCAGTGATCCTTCGGCCGGGGAGCTGTTTTTT.